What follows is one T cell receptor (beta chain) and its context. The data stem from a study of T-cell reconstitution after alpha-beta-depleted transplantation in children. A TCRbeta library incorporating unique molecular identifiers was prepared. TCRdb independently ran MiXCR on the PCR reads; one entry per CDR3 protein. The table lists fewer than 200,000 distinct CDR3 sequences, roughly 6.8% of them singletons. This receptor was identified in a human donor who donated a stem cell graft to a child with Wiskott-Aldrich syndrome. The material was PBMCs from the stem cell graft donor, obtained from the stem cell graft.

The CDR3 DNA sequence: TGTGCCAGGGGCTCGGGGCTGCTCTGCTACGAGCAGTACTTC. Translating gives CARGSGLLCYEQYF. The chain recombines TRBV7-9 with TRBJ2-7; D is perhaps TRBD1 or TRBD2 (5 bases each). The CDR3 length is 14 residues. Trimming cost V 9 bases and J 3 bases, with 18 bases left between them. Germline V gene data show CDR1 as SEHNR and CDR2 as FQNEAQ (reference sequence). The full variable domain, rest sourced from reference TRBV7-9 and TRBJ2-7, is DTGVSQNPRHKITKRGQNVTFRCDPISEHNRLYWYRQTLGQGPEFLTYFQNEAQLEKSRLLSDRFSAERPKGSFSTLEIQRTEQGDSAMYLCARGSGLLCYEQYFGPGTRLTVT.